The source of this TCR beta chain is a study of tumor-infiltrating lymphocytes in primary liver carcinoma. Out of unsorted whole blood came the blood RNA, and germline DNA was extracted as well. CDR3 length: 11 amino acids. The ends were cut back, 6 bases at V and 5 bases at J, with 7 bases in the middle. Looked up from germline, CDR1 is ENHRY and CDR2 is SYGVKD. This clonotype was picked up one time. This clone may be a read error of a much larger clone one base away. TCR beta cDNA came from roughly 0.45 ug total RNA, primed with a constant-region primer. Libraries for TCR beta were built through three nested multiplex PCR rounds, which together made up a slightly modified ARM-PCR procedure. In the first two PCR rounds, TRBV1-TRBV30 forward primers were paired with a C-beta reverse primer, and each round lasted approximately 9 cycles. Each CDR3 protein is one row after TCRdb ran MiXCR on the multiplex PCR reads. The sample contains fewer than 250,000 distinct CDR3 sequences, about 65% of which appear only once.

The V gene is TRBV10-3, the J gene TRBJ2-5; D not resolved. The source of this sequence is a woman aged 55-70 years with primary liver carcinoma and hepatitis B virus infection. The sample was peripheral blood. Here the CDR3 reads CAIRKGETQYF. In nucleotides, the CDR3 is TGTGCCATCAGGAAAGGGGAGACCCAGTACTTC.